This entry features one T cell receptor beta chain sequence. As yet, its antigen is unknown. The data belong to a study of shared clonotypes between healthy human individuals. Study information: Samples came from a couple of female and a few male donors aged 18 to 49.

The CDR3 is 17 amino acids. From germline, CDR1 is MDHEN and CDR2 SYDVKM. The junction had 8 bases not matched to a gene; V was cut back by 0 bases and J by 4 bases. Study-wide points: Against clonotypes common to all four donors, non-shared ones had lower generation probabilities.

Genomic DNA of each subset was evenly split across several immunoSEQ plates. Sorted-subset replicate PCR reactions were performed with about 200 ng DNA, corresponding to some 32,000 T cell genomes. Assay: immunoSEQ multiplex PCR; the TCRdb copy retains only in-frame clones and omits some. The table has a few million clones, around 90% seen once. Sequenced: naive CD4+ T cells sorted from blood. As for subset: CD45RA+ positively selected. The sequence was obtained from a man between 18 and 35 years old in good health. This rearrangement joins TRBV28 to TRBJ2-1; TRBD1 agrees at 8 bases. The CDR3 region has the DNA TGTGCCAGCAGTTTATGGGGCCAGGGGGCAAGATACAATGAGCAGTTCTTC. Its translation is CASSLWGQGARYNEQFF.